This TCR beta chain appears in the sequencing data of a study of blood T cell repertoires in COVID-19. The CDR3 runs 17 residues. V was cut by 4 bases and J by 5 bases, with 19 bases left in between. Per the germline V gene, CDR1 is SGHRS and CDR2 is YFSETQ. TCRdb keeps only in-frame clones here, not all; method: immunoSEQ multiplex PCR. This sample has more than 50,000 clones; 90% occur once, and the top ten carry roughly 15%. This receptor was obtained from an elderly man with acute or convalescent COVID-19. Sequencing was carried out using peripheral blood. This chain connects TRBV5-1 to TRBJ1-6, with D hard to call. The CDR3 DNA sequence: TGCGCCAGCAGCACCCATTCCCTACAGACTAATAATTCACCCCTCCACTTT. Encoded protein: CASSTHSLQTNNSPLHF.